These 19 T cell receptor beta chains originate from one sample sequenced in a study of blood T cell repertoires in COVID-19. The protocol was immunoSEQ multiplex PCR, while the TCRdb copy is restricted to in-frame clones and leaves out a portion. This sample has around 130,000 clones, with about four fifths found just once. The sample comprised peripheral blood. All receptors come from a man in his fifties or sixties with acute or convalescent COVID-19.

The chain employs TRBV5-1 and TRBJ1-1; 9 bases fit TRBD1. This CDR3 has 18 residues. The V gene end was trimmed by 3 bases and the J gene end by 9 bases; junction bases not matched to a gene: 21. CDR1 is SGHRS, CDR2 YFSETQ, per germline. The CDR3 sequence is CASSYQSTGGGGLWQAFF. Here the CDR3 DNA reads TGCGCCAGCAGCTATCAGTCGACAGGGGGAGGAGGTCTCTGGCAAGCTTTCTTT.

This chain links TRBV6-1 with TRBJ1-5, with TRBD1 identical over 7 bases. CDR3 size: 15 residues. Germline V gene sequence: CDR1 MNHNS, CDR2 SASEGT. J lost 6 bases, V lost 0 bases, and 5 bases had no gene match. CDR3 in DNA: TGTGCCAGCAGTGAAGCCTGGACAGGAACTCAGCCCCAGCATTTT. Amino acid sequence: CASSEAWTGTQPQHF.

This clone appeared a single time. The genes are TRBV30 and TRBJ1-2, with D possibly matching TRBD1 (5 bases). CDR1 is GTSNPN, CDR2 SVGIG, per germline (reference sequence). This CDR3 is 11 amino acids long. Trimming took 4 bases from V and 2 from J, leaving 5 bases between them. CDR3 bases: TGTGCCTGGACAGGGAACTATGGCTACACCTTC. Its protein is CAWTGNYGYTF.

The rearrangement joins TRBV9 to TRBJ2-3; 7 positions agree with TRBD1. The V and J ends lost 4 bases and 2 bases, in that order; junction bases with no gene match: 7. Germline V lookup: CDR1 SGDLS, CDR2 YYNGEE. The CDR3 contains 15 residues. CDR3 loop: CASSPTGSYTDTQYF. The CDR3 region has the DNA TGTGCCAGCAGCCCGACAGGGTCTTACACAGATACGCAGTATTTT.

With regard to this clone: Other DNA sequences from this sample encode an identical CDR3 as well. This chain joins TRBV6-1 and TRBJ2-7; maybe TRBD1 (5 bases). Germline V lookup: CDR1 MNHNS, CDR2 SASEGT. The CDR3 covers 15 residues. Trimming took 2 bases from V and 0 from J, leaving 11 bases between them. CDR3 coding DNA: TGTGCCAGCAGTGAAACCTTGACAGCCTCCTACGAGCAGTACTTC. Protein: CASSETLTASYEQYF.

The J gene is TRBJ1-5, the V gene TRBV19; D is ambiguous. Germline V CDR1 and CDR2: LNHDA, SQIVND (reference sequence). The germline V and J ends were trimmed by 2 bases and 2 bases, with 7 bases remaining between them. This CDR3 contains 14 residues. CDR3 nucleotide sequence: TGTGCCAGTAGTATACTTCGAGGCAATCAGCCCCAGCATTTT. Translation gives CASSILRGNQPQHF.

This chain uses TRBV4-1 with TRBJ2-7; TRBD1 matches at 7 bases. This CDR3 is 16 amino acids long. Germline lookup yields CDR1 MGHRA and CDR2 YSYEKL. Trimming removed 0 bases from V and 6 bases from J; junction bases left unmatched: 11. The CDR3 nucleotides are TGCGCCAGCAGCCAAGATGGTGAAGGGGGCTTTCGCGAGCAGTACTTC. The encoded protein is CASSQDGEGGFREQYF.

The gene calls are TRBV5-1 and TRBJ2-2, with 8 positions matching TRBD1. CDR1 is SGHRS, CDR2 YFSETQ, per germline. The CDR3 is 15 amino acids. Unmatched junction bases numbered 9, after V lost 7 bases and J lost 4 bases. The CDR3 nucleotides are TGCGCCAGCGGATGGACAGGGCAAAGCACCGGGGAGCTGTTTTTT. This gives the protein CASGWTGQSTGELFF.

The rearrangement links TRBV11-2 to TRBJ2-1, with D hard to call. V lost 1 base and J 3 bases, leaving 4 bases between the germline ends. The CDR3 runs 13 residues. In germline, CDR1 is SGHAT, CDR2 FQNNGV. The CDR3 reads CASSLGSYNEQFF. In nucleotides, the CDR3 is TGTGCCAGCAGCTTAGGGAGCTACAATGAGCAGTTCTTC.

The chain recombines TRBV10-3 with TRBJ1-2, with D perhaps matching TRBD1 (6 bases). The CDR3 totals 17 residues. Trimming took off 4 bases at V and 0 bases at J, with 18 bases between the two ends. CDR1 is ENHRY, CDR2 SYGVKD, per germline. In DNA, the CDR3 is TGTGCCATCAGTGGTCTTAGGGGGAGTCGATCTAACTATGGCTACACCTTC. This translates into CAISGLRGSRSNYGYTF.

V and J are TRBV5-8 and TRBJ1-4; perhaps TRBD1 as D (6 bases). Germline V gene data show CDR1 as SGHTS and CDR2 as YDEGEE. V lost 1 base, J lost 7 bases, and 20 bases lay in between. The CDR3 runs 17 residues. The CDR3 spells CASSLILTGGPGEKLFF. In DNA, the CDR3 is TGTGCCAGCAGCTTGATCCTCACCGGGGGGCCGGGTGAAAAACTGTTTTTT.

The V gene is TRBV30, the J gene TRBJ2-7; D possibly corresponds to TRBD1 (6 bases). The germline V and J ends were trimmed by 5 bases and 2 bases, with 10 bases remaining between them. The length of the CDR3 is 12 residues. Germline V gene lookup returns CDR1 GTSNPN and CDR2 SVGIG (reference sequence). The CDR3 DNA sequence: TGTGCCTGGGCCGGGACAACCTACGAGCAGTACTTC. It specifies CAWAGTTYEQYF.

The chain links TRBV27 to TRBJ1-2, with TRBD1 identical over 9 bases. V dropped 1 base and J dropped 2; count of bases not matched to a gene: 5. Germline CDR1 and CDR2: MNHEY and SMNVEV (reference sequence). This CDR3 spans 16 amino acids. DNA of the CDR3: TGTGCCAGCAGTTTATTGACGACAGGGGGGAACTATGGCTACACCTTC. Amino acids: CASSLLTTGGNYGYTF.

The rearrangement joins TRBV19 to TRBJ2-7, with 12 bases fitting TRBD2. Germline-derived CDR1 and CDR2 are LNHDA and SQIVND (reference sequence). CDR3 size: 17 residues. Unmatched junction bases numbered 10, after V lost 4 bases and J lost 3 bases. The DNA for the CDR3 is TGTGCCAGTAGTAGTAGTACCGGGACTAGCGGGTTCTACGAGCAGTACTTC. Translated: CASSSSTGTSGFYEQYF.

The chain has TRBV6-6 and TRBJ1-5; tentatively, D is TRBD1 (6 bases). The ends were cut back, 1 base at V and 5 bases at J, with 15 bases in the middle. Germline V lookup: CDR1 MNHNY, CDR2 SVGAGI (reference sequence). This CDR3 is built from 16 residues. The CDR3 coding sequence is TGTGCCAGCAGTTACTTGGGCGGGGGGCAGGATCAGCCCCAGCATTTT. Translating gives CASSYLGGGQDQPQHF.

The chain recombines TRBV7-2 with TRBJ2-3, with D uncertain. The CDR3 is 13 amino acids. V lost 1 base and J 2 bases, leaving 4 bases between the germline ends. Germline CDR1 and CDR2: SGHTA and FQGNSA. Written as DNA, the CDR3 is TGTGCCAGCAGCTTAGATTACACAGATACGCAGTATTTT. It encodes CASSLDYTDTQYF.

The genes are TRBV24-1 and TRBJ1-2, with 7 bases aligning to TRBD1. Trimming took 3 bases from V and 1 from J; bases not matched to a gene: 19. The CDR3 is 20 residues long. Germline V gene sequence: CDR1 KGHDR, CDR2 SFDVKD. The CDR3 reads CATSDPLRQGSLCYNYGYTF. In DNA form, the CDR3 reads TGTGCCACCAGTGATCCTTTGAGACAGGGATCTCTTTGCTATAACTATGGCTACACCTTC.

This clone turned up a few times. V gene TRBV30 combines with J gene TRBJ2-1, with D possibly TRBD1 on 6 matching bases. The germline gives CDR1 GTSNPN, CDR2 SVGIG (reference sequence). This CDR3 comprises 14 residues. V was trimmed by 6 bases and J by 0 bases, leaving 12 bases between them. The DNA of the CDR3 is TGTGCCTGTAACACAGGGAGCTCCTACAATGAGCAGTTCTTC. Encoded protein: CACNTGSSYNEQFF.

This rearrangement joins TRBV5-1 to TRBJ2-5, with 13 bases identical to TRBD2. After removal of 0 bases from V and 5 bases from J, the junction contained 4 bases not matched to a gene. Germline CDR1 SGHRS, CDR2 YFSETQ. The CDR3 has 16 residues. In nucleotides, the CDR3 is TGCGCCAGCAGCTTGGGACTAGCGGGAGGCGGGGAGACCCAGTACTTC. Its translation: CASSLGLAGGGETQYF.